The clone carrying this T cell receptor (beta chain) has a handful of counts. Its cognate antigen is unknown. Germline-derived CDR1 and CDR2 are DFQATT and SNEGSKA (reference sequence). The CDR3 spans 15 residues. V gave up 4 bases and J gave up 5 bases; unmatched junction bases: 6. These data originate in a study of CD8 T cells in ankylosing spondylitis. By quantitative 5'-RACE with molecular barcodes, the TCR beta libraries were made. TCRdb redid the calling of the 5' RACE reads with MiXCR, one entry per CDR3 protein. The sample lists 500,000 to 650,000 distinct CDR3 sequences; approximately 5.3% were seen once. Overall study findings and caveats: For ankylosing spondylitis blood, a TCR beta motif of 7 to 9 highly homologous variants appeared characteristic. Clones linked with disease were CD8+ and fairly uncommon in the peripheral blood. Past research had described some motif variants in reactive arthritis synovial fluid and blood.

The sample was blood, either unsorted or a sorted T cell fraction (not recorded which). The TCR was taken from a male donor with ankylosing spondylitis. The V call is TRBV20-1, the J call TRBJ2-2, with 11 bases aligning to TRBD2. CDR3 loop: CSAKISGRVTGELFF. The DNA for the CDR3 is TGCAGTGCTAAAATTAGCGGGAGGGTAACCGGGGAGCTGTTTTTT.